This T cell receptor (beta chain) was captured in a study of blood T cells in healthy people across ages. This clonotype occurred a few times. CDR1 SQVTM and CDR2 ANQGSEA come from the germline V gene. Trimming stripped 6 bases from V and 2 bases from J, with 13 bases between. This CDR3 is 13 amino acids long. Then a second PCR, running about 6 to 12 cycles, was carried out with a sample-barcoded 5' primer and a J-beta primer mix. MiXCR, run by TCRdb on the 5' RACE reads, gives a single entry per CDR3 protein. The profile covers roughly 800,000 distinct CDR3 sequences, with roughly 25% appearing a single time and 3.7% taken by the ten largest. These same data were also listed under a study on T cells of mothers and their children.

The chain has TRBV29-1 and TRBJ2-5; D perhaps matches TRBD1 (7 bases). The material sequenced was blood. The sequence was collected from a boy under 18 in good health. The CDR3 protein is CSVPTGRQETQYF. In DNA, the CDR3 is TGCAGCGTACCGACAGGGAGGCAAGAGACCCAGTACTTC.